These 17 T cell receptor beta chains came from one sample sequenced in a study of blood T cell repertoires in COVID-19. TCRdb's copy holds only in-frame clones and misses some; the assay was immunoSEQ multiplex PCR. The data show approximately 61,000 clones, approximately 80% seen once. The sequencing sample was made of peripheral blood. These receptors came from a woman in her 70s with acute or convalescent COVID-19.

The V call is TRBV11-2, the J call TRBJ2-7; tentative D call: TRBD2 (6 bases). V was trimmed by 5 bases and J by 7 bases, leaving 15 bases between them. The CDR3 is 13 amino acids. Germline assignment: CDR1 SGHAT and CDR2 FQNNGV. This CDR3 is CASSRNLGTEQYF. The DNA for the CDR3 is TGTGCCAGCAGCCGAAATTTAGGGACTGAGCAGTACTTC.

This clone is a singleton in its sample. V is TRBV5-1 and J is TRBJ1-3; TRBD1 matches 8 bases. V gave up 0 bases and J gave up 3 bases; unmatched junction bases: 5. CDR1 is SGHRS and CDR2 is YFSETQ in the germline V gene. This CDR3 has 16 amino acids. In DNA, the CDR3 is TGCGCCAGCAGCTTGGCAGGGGGCTACCATGGAAACACCATATATTTT. Amino acids: CASSLAGGYHGNTIYF.

This clone occurred a few times. This chain links TRBV6-5 with TRBJ1-2; D possibly corresponds to TRBD1 (6 bases). Trimming removed 2 bases at V and 4 bases at J, with 8 bases between. The CDR3 consists of 13 residues. Germline values: CDR1 MNHEY, CDR2 SVGAGI. The CDR3 sequence is CASSYGQSYGYTF. The CDR3, as DNA: TGTGCCAGCAGTTACGGACAGTCCTATGGCTACACCTTC.

The chain carries TRBV2 and TRBJ1-1; tentative D call: TRBD1 (6 bases). Deletions cut 6 bases from V and 4 bases from J, with 18 bases between. CDR3 length equals 15 residues. Germline loops: CDR1 SNHLY, CDR2 FYNNEI. The CDR3: CASSQQTGRGTEAFF. DNA for the CDR3: TGTGCCAGCAGCCAACAGACAGGAAGGGGCACTGAAGCTTTCTTT. Drawing the rest from reference TRBV2 and TRBJ1-1, the complete variable domain is EPEVTQTPSHQVTQMGQEVILRCVPISNHLYFYWYRQILGQKVEFLVSFYNNEISEKSEIFDDQFSVERPDGSNFTLKIRSTKLEDSAMYFCASSQQTGRGTEAFFGQGTRLTVV.

This chain connects TRBV5-1 to TRBJ2-1; maybe TRBD2 (5 bases). Trimming took 0 bases from V and 9 from J, leaving 16 bases between them. Germline CDR1 and CDR2: SGHRS and YFSETQ. The CDR3 runs to 15 residues. The DNA for the CDR3 is TGCGCCAGCAGCTTGGCACTCGGGGTTGTGGGTGAGCAGTTCTTC. Protein product: CASSLALGVVGEQFF.

This clone was found once. The chain links TRBV11-3 to TRBJ2-3, with D perhaps TRBD1 (6 bases). Per germline, CDR1 SGHNT and CDR2 YENEEA. Between the trimmed V and J ends, which lost 0 bases and 13 bases, there was a span of 14 bases. The CDR3 covers 13 residues. The CDR3 DNA sequence: TGTGCCAGCAGCTTAGATCCAGGGGCCCTCGAGTATTTT. Protein sequence: CASSLDPGALEYF.

The chain links TRBV27 to TRBJ1-1; 8 bases agree with TRBD1. Germline CDR1 reads MNHEY; CDR2 reads SMNVEV (reference sequence). The ends lost 2 bases at V and 3 bases at J; junction bases unmatched: 8. This CDR3 comprises 16 residues. CDR3 in DNA: TGTGCCAGCAGTTTAGTTACAGGGGGGGGTGACACTGAAGCTTTCTTT. This translates into CASSLVTGGGDTEAFF.

The genes are TRBV10-3 and TRBJ2-1; TRBD2 aligns across 13 bases. V lost 4 bases to trimming and J lost 5 bases; unmatched junction nucleotides: 8. The CDR3 sequence is 17 residues long. In germline, CDR1 is ENHRY, CDR2 SYGVKD. The CDR3, as DNA: TGTGCCATCAGTGCCACAGGGACTAGCGGGGTAAACAATGAGCAGTTCTTC. Translating gives CAISATGTSGVNNEQFF.

This clone was seen more than once but under ten times. V is TRBV5-3 and J is TRBJ1-5; D may be TRBD1 (6 bases). TRBV5-3 is classed as an ORF, of uncertain function. Trimming cost V 4 bases and J 3 bases, with 20 bases left between them. The CDR3 length is 17 residues. The CDR3 loop is CARSIRQGRGNNQPQHF. CDR3 DNA sequence: TGTGCCAGAAGCATTCGGCAGGGAAGGGGGAACAATCAGCCCCAGCATTTT.

This clone was detected only once. The rearrangement joins TRBV7-6 to TRBJ2-7; TRBD1 matches at 7 bases. CDR3 length equals 14 residues. Germline CDR1 is SGHVS and CDR2 is FNYEAQ. The junction had 4 bases not matched to a gene; V was cut back by 5 bases and J by 0 bases. For the CDR3, the DNA is TGTGCCAGCAGCCCGGGACAGAGCTCCTACGAGCAGTACTTC. Its protein product is CASSPGQSSYEQYF. The full variable domain, completed using reference TRBV7-6 and TRBJ2-7, is GAGVSQSPRYKVTKRGQDVALRCDPISGHVSLYWYRQALGQGPEFLTYFNYEAQQDKSGLPNDRFSAERPEGSISTLTIQRTEQRDSAMYRCASSPGQSSYEQYFGPGTRLTVT.

J is TRBJ1-2 and V is TRBV29-1, with D possibly TRBD1 on 6 matching bases. Per the germline V gene, CDR1 is SQVTM and CDR2 is ANQGSEA. V was cut by 7 bases and J by 2 bases, with 17 bases left in between. The CDR3 is 14 amino acids. CDR3 protein: CSARGGDINYGYTF. CDR3 coding DNA: TGCAGCGCCCGCGGGGGGGACATAAACTATGGCTACACCTTC.

The genes are TRBV3-1 (or the pseudogene TRBV3-2) and TRBJ1-3, with D tentatively TRBD1 (5 bases). The germline V gene encodes CDR1 LGHDT and CDR2 YNNKEL (reference sequence). CDR3 length: 15 amino acids. V shed 0 bases and J shed 3 bases, with 9 bases lying between them. CDR3 DNA: TGTGCCAGCAGCCAAGAGGGGGGGAATGGAAACACCATATATTTT. This codes for CASSQEGGNGNTIYF.

The sample holds a few counts of this clone. The chain joins TRBV6-5 to TRBJ1-5; D possibly corresponds to TRBD1 (5 bases). CDR3 length equals 13 residues. Germline V lookup: CDR1 MNHEY, CDR2 SVGAGI. Trimming stripped 5 bases from V and 0 bases from J, with 5 bases between. Here the CDR3 DNA reads TGTGCCAGCAGTCAGGGTAGCAATCAGCCCCAGCATTTT. It is translated as CASSQGSNQPQHF.

The chain is built from TRBV18 and TRBJ1-1; D gene uncertain. The CDR3 length is 12 residues. V lost 1 base to trimming and J lost 11 bases, with 11 bases between them. Germline CDR1 KGHSH, CDR2 LQKENI. The CDR3 loop reads CASSPQGDGAFF. The DNA for the CDR3 is TGTGCCAGCTCACCACAGGGAGATGGGGCTTTCTTT.

The chain carries TRBV28 and TRBJ2-4, with D hard to call. The V gene lost 6 bases and the J gene lost 0 bases, with 12 bases spanning the gap. The germline V gene encodes CDR1 MDHEN and CDR2 SYDVKM. The CDR3 runs 15 residues. CDR3 in amino acids: CASSPSALAKNIQYF. CDR3 coding DNA: TGTGCCAGCAGCCCTTCCGCGTTAGCCAAAAACATTCAGTACTTC.

The genes are TRBV7-7 and TRBJ1-2; D remains unclear. From germline, CDR1 is SSHAT and CDR2 FNYEAQ (reference sequence). V lost 5 bases, J lost 1 base, and 23 bases lay in between. This CDR3 comprises 18 residues. The CDR3 region is CASSPRHFPVSRNYGYTF. The CDR3, as DNA: TGTGCCAGCAGCCCAAGACATTTTCCGGTCTCTCGTAACTATGGCTACACCTTC.

The gene calls are TRBV7-3 and TRBJ2-6; D call uncertain. Between the trimmed V and J ends, which lost 5 bases and 0 bases, there was a span of 5 bases. Germline lookup yields CDR1 SGHTA and CDR2 FQGTGA. This CDR3 spans 14 amino acids. The CDR3 here is CASSQDSGANVLTF. As DNA, the CDR3 is TGTGCCAGCAGCCAGGACTCTGGGGCCAACGTCCTGACTTTC.